The T cell receptor beta chain under discussion was sequenced for a study of post-analysis software for immune sequencing data (dated by TCRdb to between 2015 and 2016). Study-wide context: Relapsing-remitting, secondary progressive and progressive-relapsing multiple sclerosis were recorded as disease courses, and subtype annotation was lacking for some patients. The patient repertoires were compared against fewer than twelve previously published healthy control repertoires obtained from donors aged roughly 6 to 26 years. A subset of samples was prepared in parallel using single-end sample barcoding, then pooled and co-amplified after Illumina adapter ligation.

The library was produced with PCR. Reads for this sample came from an Illumina HiSeq 2500. To reduce PCR and sequencing biases, unique molecular identifiers were incorporated into the TCR beta cDNA libraries. Roughly 0.5 million cDNA molecules were obtained per 1 to 10 million input T cells, so each molecule approximated one T cell. The same protocol used for the earlier healthy control dataset was applied to prepare and sequence the patient libraries. Within a given batch, samples were prepared together, multiplexed and sequenced on the same HiSeq lane. In the authors' own workflow: MIGEC was used to process the raw barcoded reads, and molecular identifier groups with only a single read were discarded before consensus assembly and CDR3 extraction. Clonotype tables were post-analysed with VDJtools, normalizing diversity by down-sampling all datasets to the smallest sample size. In repertoire overlap clustering, CDR3 amino acid sequences, but not nucleotide sequences, were matched to correct batch-related cross-sample contamination. TCRdb's own reprocessing of the public reads used fastp at Q25 and MiXCR and kept productive beta chains. Each entry is one CDR3 protein sequence, shown with its most common DNA and genes. The V and J calls and clone size come from TCRdb's table, not from the authors' own analysis. The sample contains about 810,000 distinct CDR3 sequences, about 53% of them found a single time. Of the sample, about 4.5% falls within the top ten clones.

Results the study describes overall, beyond this receptor: Compared with controls, multiple sclerosis patients had significantly lower normalized Chao1 diversity, a finding suggesting substantial peripheral T-cell clonal expansion. The multiple sclerosis patient group was slightly younger than the control group. Significantly higher frequencies in patients than in controls were found for five or six TRBV segments, including TRBV5-6, TRBV5-1 and TRBV20-1. Direct clustering with F measure revealed strong co-clustering of samples prepared in the same batch, which led to a batch-effect correction.

As for this clonotype: Its antigen is not yet known. Base-call qualities are not available, and no considerably larger clone is one nucleotide away.

TCR beta repertoires were profiled from peripheral blood of over 10 young patients with multiple sclerosis to demonstrate the VDJtools post-analysis software. The patients with multiple sclerosis were children and adolescents between about 6 and 15 years of age. As encoded in the germline V gene, CDR1 is MNHEY while CDR2 is SVGAGI. V loses 5 bases, J loses 2 bases, and the germline ends lie 17 bases apart. The CDR3 measures 16 amino acids from cysteine to phenylalanine. Here the CDR3 DNA is all that survives: 48 bases in frame from base 1. Sequencing was done on a sample of blood. The source of this sequence is a girl aged 5 to 17 with multiple sclerosis. The rearranged segments are TRBV6-5 and TRBJ2-3; the D gene is perhaps TRBD2, from 5 matching bases. Read as DNA, the sequence is TGTGCCAGCAGTCCTAGTAGCGACCGCTACACAGATACGCAGTATTTT. Its coded protein is CASSPSSDRYTDTQYF.